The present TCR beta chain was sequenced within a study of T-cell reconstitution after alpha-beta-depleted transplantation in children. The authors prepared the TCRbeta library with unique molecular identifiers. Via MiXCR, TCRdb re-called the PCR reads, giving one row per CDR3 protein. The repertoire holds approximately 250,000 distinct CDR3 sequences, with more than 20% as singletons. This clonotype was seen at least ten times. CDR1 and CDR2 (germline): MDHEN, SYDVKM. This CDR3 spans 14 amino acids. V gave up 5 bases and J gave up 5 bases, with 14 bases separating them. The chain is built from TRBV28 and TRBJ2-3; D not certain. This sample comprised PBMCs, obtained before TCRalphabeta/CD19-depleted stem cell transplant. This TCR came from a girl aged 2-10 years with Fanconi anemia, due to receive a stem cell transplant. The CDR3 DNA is TGTGCCAGCAGTCCTTCTTCCTCGGGAGATACGCAGTATTTT. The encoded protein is CASSPSSSGDTQYF.